A single sample is the source of the 26 T cell receptor beta chains below, sequenced in a study of response to subunit inactivated influenza vaccine. TCRdb passed the RT-PCR reads through MiXCR, listing each CDR3 protein once. The table includes roughly 700,000 distinct CDR3 sequences, approximately 15% detected once. The sequences come from PBMCs from blood, collected 14 to 15 days before vaccination. Every receptor here comes from a middle-aged man who received an inactivated influenza vaccine.

The chain links TRBV11-1 to TRBJ2-5; D not certain. Trimming left V 4 bases short and J 10 bases short, with 16 bases between. Looked up from germline, CDR1 is SGHAT and CDR2 is FQDESV (reference sequence). This CDR3 contains 13 residues. CDR3 protein: CASSSGTKGGQYF. Here the CDR3 DNA reads TGTGCCAGCAGCTCCGGAACTAAGGGTGGCCAGTACTTC.

The chain uses TRBV12-3 or TRBV12-4 and TRBJ2-7; possible D gene TRBD2, 7 bases. Trimming took off 5 bases at V and 5 bases at J, with 13 bases between the two ends. The CDR3 runs to 13 residues. As DNA, the CDR3 is TGTGCCAGCAGTCTAGGGGGGGCAAACGAGCAGTACTTC. It yields the protein CASSLGGANEQYF.

This clonotype was observed a handful of times. V is TRBV3-1 and J is TRBJ2-2, with D possibly matching TRBD1 (6 bases). The CDR3 runs to 16 residues. V was clipped by 1 base and J by 1 base, with 10 bases between them. Germline values: CDR1 LGHDT, CDR2 YNNKEL (reference sequence). For the CDR3, the DNA is TGTGCCAGCAGCCAAGGCAGAGGGGGGAACACCGGGGAGCTGTTTTTT. This encodes CASSQGRGGNTGELFF.

This clonotype was found a few times. The gene calls are TRBV20-1 and TRBJ1-4; D call uncertain. Germline V gives CDR1 DFQATT, CDR2 SNEGSKA (reference sequence). Deletions cut 0 bases from V and 0 bases from J, with 5 bases between. This CDR3 spans 14 amino acids. The CDR3 region has the DNA TGCAGTGCTAGAGATCGGCCAACTAATGAAAAACTGTTTTTT. Its protein is CSARDRPTNEKLFF.

This clonotype has just a few counts. The rearrangement joins TRBV7-8 to TRBJ2-1; 9 bases are shared with TRBD2. This CDR3 contains 13 residues. Per the germline V gene, CDR1 is SGHVS and CDR2 is FQNEAQ. J gave up 8 bases and V 5 bases, and 4 bases lay outside the gene matches. CDR3 region: CASSRGTSYEQFF. CDR3 in DNA: TGTGCCAGCAGCCGCGGGACTAGCTATGAGCAGTTCTTC.

This clonotype was found a few times. The chain combines TRBV29-1 with TRBJ2-5, with D unresolved. V lost 2 bases and J lost 4, with 14 bases in between. Germline CDR1 SQVTM, CDR2 ANQGSEA. This CDR3 region has 14 residues. The CDR3 loop is CSVEISQPGETQYF. In DNA form, the CDR3 reads TGCAGCGTTGAAATTAGCCAGCCCGGAGAGACCCAGTACTTC.

In this sample, this clonotype turned up a few times. The gene calls are TRBV20-1 and TRBJ2-2; tentatively, D is TRBD2 (7 bases). The CDR3 is 14 amino acids. V gave up 0 bases and J gave up 5 bases, with 10 bases separating them. CDR1 and CDR2 from the germline V gene are DFQATT and SNEGSKA (reference sequence). CDR3 sequence: CSAREGGGTGELFF. CDR3 sequence (DNA): TGCAGTGCTAGAGAAGGGGGGGGGACCGGGGAGCTGTTTTTT.

This clonotype was observed a handful of times. V is TRBV5-1 and J is TRBJ2-3, with D possibly called TRBD1 or TRBD2 (5 bases each). Germline V CDR1 and CDR2: SGHRS, YFSETQ. V lost 0 bases, J lost 0 bases, and 14 bases lay in between. CDR3 length equals 17 residues. Written as DNA, the CDR3 is TGCGCCAGCAGCTTGGCGGGGACCAGTAGGAGCACAGATACGCAGTATTTT. Its translation: CASSLAGTSRSTDTQYF.

This clonotype was counted only a few times. The CDR3 loop is CASSPSRRGGIEQYF. The CDR3 DNA sequence: TGTGCCAGCAGCCCCTCCCGGCGGGGGGGAATCGAGCAGTACTTC. This sequence joins TRBV6-2 or TRBV6-3 and TRBJ2-7; 9 bases line up with TRBD2. Germline trimming cut 6 bases from V and 6 bases from J; bases unmatched to any gene: 12. The CDR3 length is 15 residues. From germline, CDR1 is MNHEY and CDR2 SVGEGT.

This clonotype was seen only a few times. The genes are TRBV29-1 and TRBJ2-2; possible D gene TRBD2, 5 bases. CDR3 length: 13 amino acids. Germline lookup yields CDR1 SQVTM and CDR2 ANQGSEA. Trimming pared 7 bases from V and 6 bases from J, leaving 15 bases between. DNA for the CDR3: TGCAGCGCTCAATCTTCGGGATCCGGGGAGCTGTTTTTT. Translation: CSAQSSGSGELFF.

This chain links TRBV10-3 with TRBJ2-5; maybe TRBD1 (6 bases). The V and J ends lost 3 bases and 2 bases respectively, with 10 bases between them. The germline V gene encodes CDR1 ENHRY and CDR2 SYGVKD. The CDR3 is made up of 14 amino acids. The CDR3 spells CAISELGAQETQYF. DNA of the CDR3: TGTGCCATCAGTGAATTGGGGGCTCAAGAGACCCAGTACTTC.

V gene TRBV7-2 combines with J gene TRBJ2-3, with D possibly being TRBD2 (5 bases). CDR1 is SGHTA, CDR2 FQGNSA, per germline. There are 13 residues in the CDR3. V was shortened by 4 bases and J by 6 bases, with 11 bases between the two germline ends. The CDR3: CASSWRRRDTQYF. CDR3 nucleotide sequence: TGTGCCAGCAGCTGGAGGCGGAGGGATACGCAGTATTTT.

Only a few counts were recorded for this clonotype. This CDR3 is CASSQDMRGTEAFF. CDR3 sequence (DNA): TGCGCCAGCAGCCAGGATATGAGGGGCACTGAAGCTTTCTTT. The chain links TRBV4-3 to TRBJ1-1, with D perhaps matching TRBD1 (5 bases). Germline CDR1 and CDR2: LGHNA and YSLEER. Trimming shortened V by 3 bases and J by 4 bases, and 12 bases separated the two germline ends. This CDR3 is built from 14 residues.

V gene TRBV13 combines with J gene TRBJ2-3, with TRBD2 matching over 9 bases. The germline V gene has CDR1 PRHDT and CDR2 FYEKMQ (reference sequence). The V and J ends lost 3 bases and 4 bases, in that order; junction bases with no gene match: 11. The CDR3 is made up of 17 amino acids. CDR3 in amino acids: CASSFTLSGSGADTQYF. The CDR3 nucleotides read TGTGCCAGCAGCTTCACCCTTAGCGGGAGTGGGGCAGATACGCAGTATTTT.

With regard to this clonotype: A much larger clone lies one base from this, so it may be a read error. The V gene is TRBV10-3, the J gene TRBJ2-7; D not certain. CDR3 length equals 13 residues. The V gene's germline CDR1 is ENHRY and CDR2 SYGVKD. The V end lost 4 bases, the J end lost 2 bases, and 9 bases lay between the germline ends. CDR3 nucleotides: TGTGCCATCAGTGGCTCGGAAGCCTACGAGCAGTACTTC. The encoded protein is CAISGSEAYEQYF.

This clonotype has only a few counts. The genes are TRBV5-1 and TRBJ1-1; tentative D call: TRBD1 (5 bases). This CDR3 is built from 15 residues. With 1 base removed from V and 4 bases from J, the gap between germline ends came to 14 bases. CDR1 is SGHRS, CDR2 YFSETQ, per germline. Here the CDR3 reads CASSLSGPIGTEAFF. CDR3 DNA sequence: TGCGCCAGCAGCTTGTCAGGGCCCATTGGCACTGAAGCTTTCTTT. Filled out from reference TRBV5-1 and TRBJ1-1, the complete variable domain reads KAGVTQTPRYLIKTRGQQVTLSCSPISGHRSVSWYQQTPGQGLQFLFEYFSETQRNKGNFPGRFSGRQFSNSRSEMNVSTLELGDSALYLCASSLSGPIGTEAFFGQGTRLTVV.

The V gene is TRBV6-1, the J gene TRBJ2-1; TRBD1 is a possible D gene (6 bases). The CDR3 extends over 13 amino acids. CDR1 and CDR2 from the germline V gene are MNHNS and SASEGT. V lost 8 bases and J 1 base, leaving 9 bases between the germline ends. The CDR3 loop reads CASQQGSYNEQFF. CDR3 DNA: TGTGCCAGCCAACAGGGTTCCTACAATGAGCAGTTCTTC.

On this clonotype itself: Germline is not matched at one junction end, which may reflect a read error. The chain recombines TRBV4-3 with TRBJ1-4, with 7 positions matching TRBD1. CDR3 size: 17 residues. Germline CDR1 and CDR2: LGHNA and YSLEER. For the CDR3, the DNA is TGCGCCAGCAGCAAAGCGGGACAGAGCTCAACTAATGAAGAACTGTTTTTT. Translating it yields CASSKAGQSSTNEELFF.

The chain recombines TRBV4-1 with TRBJ2-3, with D uncertain. The CDR3 is made up of 17 amino acids. The V and J ends lost 3 bases and 0 bases respectively, with 16 bases between them. The V gene's germline CDR1 is MGHRA and CDR2 YSYEKL. This CDR3 reads CASSQRWSPSSTDTQYF. CDR3 sequence (DNA): TGCGCCAGCAGCCAGAGGTGGTCTCCGTCTAGCACAGATACGCAGTATTTT.

The genes are TRBV20-1 and TRBJ2-7; D possibly matches TRBD1 or TRBD2 (5 bases each). Germline CDR1 and CDR2: DFQATT and SNEGSKA (reference sequence). V lost 3 bases to trimming and J lost 3 bases, with 12 bases between them. CDR3 size: 13 residues. This CDR3 is CSARGVFRYEQYF. The CDR3 DNA reads as TGCAGTGCTAGGGGGGTTTTTCGCTACGAGCAGTACTTC.

The gene calls are TRBV9 and TRBJ2-3, with 9 bases aligning to TRBD2. Germline V lookup: CDR1 SGDLS, CDR2 YYNGEE. CDR3 length: 16 residues. V lost 0 bases, J lost 5 bases, and 7 bases stayed unmatched. CDR3 in amino acids: CASSVGVTSGRDTQYF. DNA for the CDR3: TGTGCCAGCAGCGTAGGGGTGACTAGCGGAAGAGATACGCAGTATTTT. Full variable domain (remainder filled in from reference TRBV9 and TRBJ2-3): DSGVTQTPKHLITATGQRVTLRCSPRSGDLSVYWYQQSLDQGLQFLIQYYNGEERAKGNILERFSAQQFPDLHSELNLSSLELGDSALYFCASSVGVTSGRDTQYFGPGTRLTVL.

The sample holds many counts of this clonotype. The rearrangement uses TRBV2 and TRBJ2-1, with D hard to call. There are 16 residues in the CDR3. Trimming cost V 6 bases and J 0 bases, with 15 bases left between them. Germline CDR1 is SNHLY and CDR2 is FYNNEI. CDR3 nucleotides: TGTGCCAGCAGGGGTGGGCGGTCTCACTCCTACAATGAGCAGTTCTTC. As protein: CASRGGRSHSYNEQFF.

This clonotype turned up a few times. V gene TRBV5-1 combines with J gene TRBJ1-3; D gene ambiguous. This CDR3 contains 16 residues. The V gene lost 3 bases and the J gene lost 0 bases, with 13 bases spanning the gap. Per germline, CDR1 SGHRS and CDR2 YFSETQ. The CDR3 region has the DNA TGCGCCAGCAGCTCGTCGGGCAGGAGCTCTGGAAACACCATATATTTT. This gives the protein CASSSSGRSSGNTIYF. The full variable domain, in which reference TRBV5-1 and TRBJ1-3 provide the parts outside the CDR3, is KAGVTQTPRYLIKTRGQQVTLSCSPISGHRSVSWYQQTPGQGLQFLFEYFSETQRNKGNFPGRFSGRQFSNSRSEMNVSTLELGDSALYLCASSSSGRSSGNTIYFGEGSWLTVV.

This clonotype was picked up a small number of times. V usage is TRBV28 and J usage is TRBJ2-5; tentatively, D is TRBD2 (6 bases). V was pared by 6 bases and J by 4 bases, with 15 bases between. This CDR3 comprises 14 residues. Germline values: CDR1 MDHEN, CDR2 SYDVKM. In nucleotides, the CDR3 is TGTGCCAGCAGAACCGCTAGCGTGGGAGAGACCCAGTACTTC. This translates into CASRTASVGETQYF.

This sequence joins TRBV5-6 and TRBJ2-7; 10 positions agree with TRBD2. Germline values: CDR1 SGHDT, CDR2 YYEEEE. The V gene end was trimmed by 0 bases and the J gene end by 6 bases; junction bases not matched to a gene: 6. The CDR3 loop spans 15 amino acids. CDR3 nucleotides: TGTGCCAGCAGCTTGGCCGGACTAGCGGTCAGCGAGCAGTACTTC. It is translated as CASSLAGLAVSEQYF.

This clonotype was detected a few times. J is TRBJ1-4 and V is TRBV9; D is ambiguous. The V gene lost 1 base and the J gene lost 4 bases, with 14 bases spanning the gap. The CDR3 totals 16 residues. CDR1 and CDR2 (germline): SGDLS, YYNGEE. CDR3 loop: CASSVKGIGSNEKLFF. The CDR3 DNA reads TGTGCCAGCAGCGTAAAAGGGATTGGGAGTAATGAAAAACTGTTTTTT.